This passage covers 12 T cell receptor beta chains from one sample sequenced in a study of OX40 agonist ivuxolimab in advanced cancers. Measured with immunoSEQ multiplex PCR; TCRdb has only the in-frame clones, and not every one. The data hold some 86,000 clones, with around nine tenths observed a single time. Sequenced material: CD4+ or CD8+ T cells sorted from blood, taken in a trial of the OX40 agonist ivuxolimab. The receptors shown here come from an adult with an advanced solid tumor such as melanoma, head and neck, liver or kidney cancer.

This chain connects TRBV6-1 to TRBJ2-5; unclear D gene. TRBJ2-7 matches the DNA end more closely, so the J call is doubtful. This CDR3 spans 15 amino acids. Per germline, CDR1 MNHNS and CDR2 SASEGT. This CDR3 is CASHDIGHPKYEQYF. CDR3 DNA: TGTGCCAGCCACGACATTGGGCATCCGAAGTACGAGCAGTACTTC.

The V gene is TRBV5-5, the J gene TRBJ1-2; 11 nucleotides align to TRBD1. Trimming cost V 4 bases and J 7 bases; bases outside gene matches: 6. The CDR3 totals 14 residues. The germline gives CDR1 SGHKS, CDR2 YYEKEE (reference sequence). Here the CDR3 reads CASSPGQGEIGYTF. DNA for the CDR3: TGTGCCAGCAGCCCGGGACAGGGGGAAATTGGCTACACCTTC.

This rearrangement joins TRBV25-1 to TRBJ2-2; TRBD2 matches 9 bases. The germline V gene has CDR1 MGHDK and CDR2 SYGVNS. V lost 5 bases to trimming and J lost 6 bases; unmatched junction nucleotides: 7. This CDR3 spans 15 amino acids. The CDR3 spells CASSPRGGGAGELFF. The CDR3 DNA reads as TGTGCCAGCAGTCCGCGTGGCGGGGGGGCCGGGGAGCTGTTTTTT.

This rearrangement joins TRBV7-3 to TRBJ2-3; 14 bases align to TRBD2. CDR3 length: 17 amino acids. V shed 1 base and J 3 bases; nucleotides not matched to a gene: 3. Germline values: CDR1 SGHTA, CDR2 FQGTGA. DNA for the CDR3: TGTGCCAGCAGCTTAATAGGACTAGCGGGAGGAACAGATACGCAGTATTTT. This gives the protein CASSLIGLAGGTDTQYF.

The gene calls are TRBV5-6 and TRBJ1-2, with unresolved D. Germline values: CDR1 SGHDT, CDR2 YYEEEE. Trimming took off 3 bases at V and 2 bases at J, with 14 bases between the two ends. This CDR3 comprises 15 residues. CDR3 DNA: TGTGCCAGCAGCTCTCTGGACGGTTCGAACTATGGCTACACCTTC. It yields the protein CASSSLDGSNYGYTF.

The chain combines TRBV5-4 with TRBJ1-2; 7 nucleotides agree with TRBD1. The ends lost 4 bases at V and 4 bases at J; junction bases unmatched: 10. Germline CDR1 is SGHNT and CDR2 is YYREEE (reference sequence). This CDR3 contains 15 residues. In DNA form, the CDR3 reads TGTGCCAGCAGCGCTACGACAGGGTTCGGCTATGGCTACACCTTC. The encoded protein is CASSATTGFGYGYTF. Supplemented by reference TRBV5-4 and TRBJ1-2, the full variable domain reads ETGVTQSPTHLIKTRGQQVTLRCSSQSGHNTVSWYQQALGQGPQFIFQYYREEENGRGNFPPRFSGLQFPNYSSELNVNALELDDSALYLCASSATTGFGYGYTFGSGTRLTVV.

The chain links TRBV5-1 to TRBJ2-7, with a possible D match to TRBD1 (5 bases). The V gene lost 0 bases and the J gene lost 1 base, with 5 bases spanning the gap. The CDR3 has 13 residues. The V gene's germline CDR1 is SGHRS and CDR2 YFSETQ. The CDR3 bases are TGCGCCAGCAGCTTGGGACAGTCCTACGAGCAGTACTTC. Its translation is CASSLGQSYEQYF.

The CDR3 coding sequence is TGTGCCAGCAGCTCACTAGCGGGAGGGCGGATATATACGCAGTATTTT. Translation: CASSSLAGGRIYTQYF. The chain joins TRBV7-3 to TRBJ2-3; 13 positions agree with TRBD2. Germline V gene sequence: CDR1 SGHTA, CDR2 FQGTGA. The CDR3 runs 16 residues. V shed 4 bases and J 7 bases; nucleotides not matched to a gene: 8.

This sequence joins TRBV6-5 and TRBJ1-3; D is unclear. V lost 10 bases to trimming and J lost 0 bases, with 7 bases between them. This CDR3 spans 12 amino acids. Germline V gene lookup returns CDR1 MNHEY and CDR2 SVGAGI. Here the CDR3 reads CANPSSGNTIYF. CDR3 DNA sequence: TGTGCCAACCCTAGCTCTGGAAACACCATATATTTT.

V and J are TRBV6-5 and TRBJ2-1, with D hard to call. V lost 4 bases and J lost 3, with 10 bases in between. This CDR3 has 14 amino acids. Germline values: CDR1 MNHEY, CDR2 SVGAGI. CDR3 nucleotide sequence: TGTGCCAGCAGTTCTTCCCATGGCTACAATGAGCAGTTCTTC. It codes for CASSSSHGYNEQFF.

The chain links TRBV11-3 to TRBJ2-3; 7 nucleotides align to TRBD1. CDR3 length: 17 amino acids. V lost 6 bases and J lost 5; bases outside the gene matches: 17. Per the germline V gene, CDR1 is SGHNT and CDR2 is YENEEA. CDR3 bases: TGTGCCAGCAGTAAAGGCCGACAGGGCGGTTTTGAAGATACGCAGTATTTT. This gives the protein CASSKGRQGGFEDTQYF. The variable domain in full, completed from reference TRBV11-3 and TRBJ2-3, reads EAGVVQSPRYKIIEKKQPVAFWCNPISGHNTLYWYLQNLGQGPELLIRYENEEAVDDSQLPKDRFSAERLKGVDSTLKIQPAELGDSAVYLCASSKGRQGGFEDTQYFGPGTRLTVL.

Worth noting for this clone: Other DNA sequences within the sample encode an identical CDR3. The rearrangement joins TRBV9 to TRBJ1-1; D possibly corresponds to TRBD1 (6 bases). The CDR3 has 14 residues. The germline V gene encodes CDR1 SGDLS and CDR2 YYNGEE. Trimming shortened V by 4 bases and J by 1 base, and 11 bases separated the two germline ends. CDR3 loop: CASSPLGGNTEAFF. CDR3 DNA sequence: TGTGCCAGCAGCCCCCTAGGGGGGAACACTGAAGCTTTCTTT.